The clone carrying this T cell receptor (beta chain) was detected ten times or more. Its specificity is not known. The data are from a study of blood T cells in healthy people across ages. Study-level findings and limits: The fall in TCR beta diversity per million T cells was roughly linear with age.

Trimming shortened V by 4 bases and J by 5 bases, and 14 bases separated the two germline ends. The CDR3 extends over 15 amino acids. Germline loops: CDR1 KGHDR, CDR2 SFDVKD. It was with a sample-barcoded 5' primer and a J-beta primer mix that a second PCR of about 7 to 12 cycles was run. Researchers report that a template-switch adaptor with 12 random nucleotides tagged each cDNA molecule. Via MiXCR, TCRdb re-called the 5' RACE reads, giving one row per CDR3 protein. The sample yields roughly 680,000 distinct CDR3 sequences, around 52% seen once. The source of this sequence is a woman older than 75 in good health. The genes are TRBV24-1 and TRBJ2-1; D possibly corresponds to TRBD2 (5 bases). Input material: blood. The CDR3 bases are TGTGCCACCAGTGACCCTACGACTACCCACAATGAGCAGTTCTTC. Translating it yields CATSDPTTTHNEQFF.